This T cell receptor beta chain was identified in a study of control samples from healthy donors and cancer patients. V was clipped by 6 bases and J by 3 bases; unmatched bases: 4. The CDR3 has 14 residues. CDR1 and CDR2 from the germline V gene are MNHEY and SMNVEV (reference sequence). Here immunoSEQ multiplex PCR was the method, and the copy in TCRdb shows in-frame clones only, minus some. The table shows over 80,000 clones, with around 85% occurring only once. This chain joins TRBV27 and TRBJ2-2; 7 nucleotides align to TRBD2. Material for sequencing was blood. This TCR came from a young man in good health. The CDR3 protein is CASSPSGYTGELFF. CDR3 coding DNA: TGTGCCAGCAGCCCTAGCGGATACACCGGGGAGCTGTTTTTT.